A selection of T cell receptor beta chains follows, all from one sample in a study of cytomegalovirus exposure and HLA in healthy donors. Libraries were prepared by immunoSEQ multiplex PCR; TCRdb keeps only in-frame clonotypes and omits some of them. The top ten hold less than 1.2% of the sample, which has over 250,000 clones, around 85% seen once. Sequenced: PBMCs. All receptors come from a woman under 30 in good health and CMV-seronegative. Each CDR3 is given with its conserved first and last residue. D genes are given only for firm matches. Clone size appears in some rows only: once, few, many, or a class for an expanded clone.

J gene	D gene	V gene	clone size	CDR3 protein	CDR3 DNA
TRBJ1-5	.	TRBV27	.	CASRNRYSNQPQHF	TGTGCCAGCAGAAACAGGTATAGCAATCAGCCCCAGCATTTT
TRBJ2-7	.	TRBV18	.	CASSPRPPGERYEQYF	TGTGCCAGCTCACCGCGACCCCCGGGGGAGCGGTACGAGCAGTACTTC
TRBJ2-1	TRBD2	TRBV27	.	CASSWTRYNEQFF	TGTGCCAGCAGTTGGACTAGATACAATGAGCAGTTCTTC
TRBJ1-1	.	TRBV6-5	once	CASSYLAGNTEAFF	TGTGCCAGCAGTTACTTGGCAGGGAACACTGAAGCTTTCTTT
TRBJ1-5	.	TRBV28	.	CASSLVPGEVNQPQHF	TGTGCCAGCAGTTTGGTTCCGGGGGAGGTCAATCAGCCCCAGCATTTT
TRBJ2-1	TRBD1	TRBV5-1	.	CASSTGGQGYNEQFF	TGCGCCAGCAGCACTGGGGGACAGGGCTACAATGAGCAGTTCTTC
TRBJ1-2	.	TRBV6-5	.	CASSYSQANYGYTF	TGTGCCAGCAGTTACAGCCAGGCAAACTATGGCTACACCTTC
TRBJ1-2	.	TRBV14	.	CASSQDFNTFYGYTF	TGTGCCAGCAGCCAAGATTTTAACACCTTCTATGGCTACACCTTC
TRBJ2-6	TRBD1	TRBV2	once	CASTPGTVTSGANVLTF	TGTGCCAGCACACCCGGGACAGTGACCTCTGGGGCCAACGTCCTGACTTTC
TRBJ2-3	.	TRBV7-2	.	CASSSQRAYTDTQYF	TGTGCCAGCAGCTCCCAGCGGGCTTACACAGATACGCAGTATTTT
TRBJ1-2	.	TRBV28	few	CASSTSRRDKGRGYTF	TGTGCCAGCAGTACCAGCCGTAGGGACAAGGGCCGTGGCTACACCTTC
TRBJ2-1	.	TRBV6-4	.	CASSDLYNEQFF	TGTGCCAGCAGTGACTTATACAATGAGCAGTTCTTC
TRBJ2-3	.	TRBV30	.	CAWSALGGLTDTQYF	TGTGCCTGGAGCGCCCTCGGCGGGCTCACAGATACGCAGTATTTT
TRBJ2-1	TRBD2	TRBV28	.	CASRLAGNAEQFF	TGTGCCAGCAGACTAGCGGGGAATGCTGAGCAGTTCTTC
TRBJ2-7	TRBD2	TRBV10-3	.	CAISESGGSYEQYF	TGTGCCATCAGTGAGTCTGGCGGGAGCTACGAGCAGTACTTC
TRBJ2-7	TRBD2	TRBV5-4	.	CASSWGLAGHEQYF	TGTGCCAGCAGCTGGGGGCTAGCGGGCCACGAGCAGTACTTC
TRBJ2-5	.	TRBV7-3	.	CASSLNEAAKTQYF	TGTGCCAGCAGCTTAAACGAAGCCGCAAAGACCCAGTACTTC
TRBJ2-5	TRBD2	TRBV6-1	.	CASDLGRVETQYF	TGTGCCAGTGACCTGGGGAGGGTAGAGACCCAGTACTTC
TRBJ2-7	TRBD1	TRBV27	.	CASSFITGVAYEQYF	TGTGCCAGCAGTTTCATCACAGGGGTAGCTTACGAGCAGTACTTC
TRBJ2-1	TRBD2	TRBV27	once	CASSAGTRLANEQFF	TGTGCCAGCAGCGCCGGGACTAGGCTGGCCAATGAGCAGTTCTTC
TRBJ2-2	TRBD2	TRBV2	.	CASRPRPGGGGSGELFF	TGTGCCAGCAGACCGCGCCCGGGCGGGGGGGGATCTGGGGAGCTGTTTTTT
TRBJ2-7	.	TRBV27	.	CASSFTGGANEQYF	TGTGCCAGCAGTTTCACCGGGGGAGCCAACGAGCAGTACTTC
TRBJ1-2	.	TRBV7-9	.	CASSPKLDSNYGYTF	TGTGCCAGCAGCCCGAAACTAGATTCTAACTATGGCTACACCTTC
TRBJ1-3	.	TRBV30	.	CAWTSGTFYPGNTIYF	TGTGCCTGGACCTCCGGGACATTCTACCCTGGAAACACCATATATTTT
TRBJ2-1	TRBD1	TRBV9	.	CASSIEADRYNEQFF	TGTGCCAGCAGCATCGAGGCGGACAGGTACAATGAGCAGTTCTTC
TRBJ1-2	.	TRBV7-2	.	CASSWGLTGTRGYTF	TGTGCCAGCAGCTGGGGGTTGACAGGCACGAGGGGCTACACCTTC
TRBJ1-2	.	TRBV7-9	.	CASSPRQGSYGYTF	TGTGCCAGCAGCCCTCGGCAGGGATCCTATGGCTACACCTTC
TRBJ2-1	TRBD1	TRBV15	.	CATSRDAGRQGARSYNEQFF	TGTGCCACCAGCAGAGATGCCGGCCGCCAGGGGGCGCGGTCCTACAATGAGCAGTTCTTC
TRBJ2-1	TRBD2	TRBV7-9	.	CASSSTSLPEQFF	TGTGCCAGCAGCTCGACTAGCCTCCCCGAGCAGTTCTTC
TRBJ2-7	TRBD1	TRBV5-1	.	CASSLYGTGLYEQYF	TGCGCCAGCAGCTTATACGGGACAGGGCTGTACGAGCAGTACTTC
TRBJ1-2	.	TRBV5-1	.	CASSLDRYGYTF	TGCGCCAGCAGCTTGGATCGCTATGGCTACACCTTC
TRBJ2-1	TRBD2	TRBV7-7	.	CASSLEASGSTEQFF	TGTGCCAGCAGCTTAGAGGCTAGCGGGAGTACTGAGCAGTTCTTC
TRBJ1-6	.	TRBV29-1	.	CAGSRGVWNSPLHF	TGCGCAGGGAGCAGGGGAGTATGGAATTCACCCCTCCACTTT
TRBJ2-7	.	TRBV7-9	once	CASSSSGQSYEQYF	TGTGCCAGCAGCTCCAGCGGACAGTCCTACGAGCAGTACTTC
TRBJ2-7	.	TRBV2	.	CASGGSGAYEQYF	TGTGCCAGTGGGGGCAGCGGGGCATACGAGCAGTACTTC
TRBJ1-6	.	TRBV19	.	CASSMAVYNSPLHF	TGTGCCAGTAGTATGGCGGTGTATAATTCACCCCTCCACTTT
TRBJ1-3	TRBD1	TRBV2	.	CASSGTGTGYGNTIYF	TGTGCCAGCAGTGGAACCGGGACAGGGTATGGAAACACCATATATTTT
TRBJ1-1	.	TRBV4-3	.	CASSPSRVKEAFF	TGCGCCAGCAGCCCCTCCCGGGTGAAGGAGGCTTTCTTT
TRBJ1-2	.	TRBV9	.	CASRDTGPNYGYTF	TGTGCCAGCAGGGATACAGGGCCCAACTATGGCTACACCTTC
TRBJ2-1	.	TRBV9	.	CASSAQNDRPYEQFF	TGTGCCAGCAGCGCTCAGAATGACAGGCCGTATGAGCAGTTCTTC
TRBJ1-1	.	TRBV6-1	.	CASSEVGYNAFF	TGTGCCAGCAGTGAAGTCGGGTACAACGCTTTCTTT
TRBJ1-2	TRBD1	TRBV6-5	.	CASSTQGRWQSYTF	TGTGCCAGCAGCACACAGGGGCGTTGGCAGAGCTACACCTTC
TRBJ1-5	.	TRBV7-8	.	CASSLYETTSNQPQHF	TGTGCCAGCAGCTTATATGAAACTACTAGCAATCAGCCCCAGCATTTT
TRBJ2-1	.	TRBV11-2	.	CASSSLRGTPYNEQFF	TGTGCCAGCAGCTCTCTCAGGGGTACCCCCTACAATGAGCAGTTCTTC
TRBJ1-1	.	TRBV12-5	.	CASGTTGNLWSNTEAFF	TGTGCTAGTGGTACCACCGGGAACCTCTGGTCGAACACTGAAGCTTTCTTT
TRBJ2-1	.	TRBV6-4	.	CASSYGRGYNEQFF	TGTGCCAGCAGTTACGGGAGAGGATACAATGAGCAGTTCTTC
TRBJ2-7	TRBD2	TRBV28	.	CASRHRTSGAGYEQYF	TGTGCCAGCAGACATAGGACTAGCGGGGCGGGCTACGAGCAGTACTTC
TRBJ2-7	TRBD1	TRBV11-3	.	CASSLPGQGENEQYF	TGTGCCAGCAGCTTACCGGGACAGGGGGAGAACGAGCAGTACTTC
TRBJ2-7	TRBD2	TRBV10-3	.	CATTPGTSDEQYF	TGTGCCACGACCCCCGGGACTAGCGACGAGCAGTACTTC
TRBJ2-3	TRBD2	TRBV7-2	.	CASSLDGAGGADTQYF	TGTGCCAGCAGCTTAGACGGAGCGGGGGGTGCAGATACGCAGTATTTT